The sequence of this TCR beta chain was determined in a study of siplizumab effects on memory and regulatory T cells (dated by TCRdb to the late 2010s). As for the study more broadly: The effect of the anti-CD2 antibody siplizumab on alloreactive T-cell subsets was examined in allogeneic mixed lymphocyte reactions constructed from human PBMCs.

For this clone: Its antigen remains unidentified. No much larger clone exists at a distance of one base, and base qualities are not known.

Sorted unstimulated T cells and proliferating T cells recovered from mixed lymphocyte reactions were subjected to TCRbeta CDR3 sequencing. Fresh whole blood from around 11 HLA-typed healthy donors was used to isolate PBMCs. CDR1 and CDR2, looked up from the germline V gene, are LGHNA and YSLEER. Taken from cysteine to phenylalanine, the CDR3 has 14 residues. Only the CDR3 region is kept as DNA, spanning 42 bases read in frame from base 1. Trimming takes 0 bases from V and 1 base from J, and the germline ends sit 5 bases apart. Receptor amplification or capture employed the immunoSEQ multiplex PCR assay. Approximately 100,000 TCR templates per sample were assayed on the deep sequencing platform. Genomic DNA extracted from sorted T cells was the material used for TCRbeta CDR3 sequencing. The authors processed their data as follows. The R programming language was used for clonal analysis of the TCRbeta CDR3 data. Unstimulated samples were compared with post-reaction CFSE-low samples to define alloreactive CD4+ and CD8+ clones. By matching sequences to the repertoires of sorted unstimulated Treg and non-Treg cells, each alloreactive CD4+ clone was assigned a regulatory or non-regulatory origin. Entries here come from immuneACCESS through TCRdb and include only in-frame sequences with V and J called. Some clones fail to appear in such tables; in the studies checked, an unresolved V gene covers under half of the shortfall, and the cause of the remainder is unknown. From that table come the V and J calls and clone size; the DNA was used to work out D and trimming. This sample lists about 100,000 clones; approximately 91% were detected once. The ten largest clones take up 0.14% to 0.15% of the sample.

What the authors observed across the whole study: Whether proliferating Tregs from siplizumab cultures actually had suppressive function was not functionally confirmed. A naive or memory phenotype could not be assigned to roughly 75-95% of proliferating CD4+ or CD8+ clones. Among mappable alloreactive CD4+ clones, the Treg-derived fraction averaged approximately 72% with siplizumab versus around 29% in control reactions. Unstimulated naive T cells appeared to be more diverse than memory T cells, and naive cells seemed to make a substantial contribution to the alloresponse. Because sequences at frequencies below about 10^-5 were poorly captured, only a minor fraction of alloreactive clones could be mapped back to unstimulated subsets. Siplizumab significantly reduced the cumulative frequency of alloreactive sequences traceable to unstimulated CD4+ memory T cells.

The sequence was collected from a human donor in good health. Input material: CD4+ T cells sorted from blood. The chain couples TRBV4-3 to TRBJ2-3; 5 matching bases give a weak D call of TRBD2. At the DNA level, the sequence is TGCGCCAGCAGCCAAGAGGAGGGCACAGATACGCAGTATTTT. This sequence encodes CASSQEEGTDTQYF.